The clone carrying this T cell receptor beta chain was seen more than once but under ten times. Its antigen is unidentified. The bulk TCR libraries were made with methods described before and with listed TCR primers. MiXCR, applied by TCRdb to the PCR reads, yields one record per CDR3 protein. There are hundreds of thousands of distinct CDR3 sequences in the sample; just under 20% occur only once, and 0.85% to 0.9% lies in the top ten. This record comes from a study of molecular identifiers for immune sequencing clone quantification. For the study at large: Across replicate runs, RNA obtained from about 21,000 or 97,000 naive CD8 cells was divided into five, with four undergoing sequencing.

Germline assignment: CDR1 SGHKS and CDR2 YYEKEE (reference sequence). The CDR3 is made up of 14 amino acids. V lost 4 bases, J lost 4 bases, and 3 bases stayed unmatched. Study conclusions and caveats: The study found clones above 20 RNA copies held over 99% of effector molecules and under 1% in naive cells.

Naive CD8 libraries were made from about 20,000 to 1,000,000 sorted cells, and they used 10%, 30% or 50% RNA. Material: naive CD8+ T cells from blood, with Jurkat cell RNA spiked in. The subset was: FACS-sorted CD8+CD4-CCR7+CD45RA+ naive T cells. This chain joins TRBV5-5 and TRBJ2-1; 9 nucleotides agree with TRBD1. The TCR originated in a human donor in good health. Some libraries in this study had Jurkat cell RNA spiked in. CDR3 bases: TGTGCCAGCAGCACCGGGACAGGGTACAATGAGCAGTTCTTC. Protein product: CASSTGTGYNEQFF.